The 28 T cell receptor beta chains listed next were all sequenced from one sample in a study of post-analysis software for immune sequencing data. Antigens for these TCRs are unknown. General observations from the study: With TRBV5-6, TRBV5-1 and TRBV20-1 included, about five TRBV segments were more frequent in patients than in controls.

Every TCR beta cDNA library bore unique molecular identifiers. One entry per CDR3 protein, called by TCRdb with MiXCR from the PCR reads. The sample holds hundreds of thousands of distinct CDR3 sequences; approximately 30% are singletons and the top ten take approximately 0.55%. Sequencing was performed on blood. Source of these receptors: a girl aged 5 to 17 with multiple sclerosis.

This clonotype was recorded at least ten times. The chain has TRBV6-5 and TRBJ2-5; D unclear. V lost 8 bases and J 2 bases, leaving 3 bases between the germline ends. The length of the CDR3 is 10 residues. Germline CDR1 reads MNHEY; CDR2 reads SVGAGI. This chain's CDR3 is CASGQETQYF. The DNA of the CDR3 is TGTGCCAGCGGTCAAGAGACCCAGTACTTC.

In its sample, this clonotype was seen once. The chain employs TRBV5-1 and TRBJ2-3; unclear D gene. The length of the CDR3 is 12 residues. From germline, CDR1 is SGHRS and CDR2 YFSETQ. The V end lost 2 bases, the J end lost 5 bases, and 6 bases lay between the germline ends. CDR3 sequence (DNA): TGCGCCAGCAGCTTTGCCCGAGATACGCAGTATTTT. Protein product: CASSFARDTQYF.

In its sample, this clonotype was seen a few times. The chain combines TRBV20-1 with TRBJ2-7; 8 bases align to TRBD2. The J call may not be correct, given that the DNA end is closer to TRBJ2-5. Germline V gene data show CDR1 as DFQATT and CDR2 as SNEGSKA (reference sequence). This CDR3 comprises 14 residues. CDR3 in DNA: TGCAGTGCTAGAACCCAGCGGGAGACAGGGACCCAGTACTTC. It specifies CSARTQRETGTQYF.

With regard to this clonotype: Sequence at one end of the junction differs from germline and may be a read error. The genes are TRBV7-9 and TRBJ2-3; 7 bases map to TRBD1. Per the germline V gene, CDR1 is SEHNR and CDR2 is FQNEAQ (reference sequence). CDR3 length equals 16 residues. Written as DNA, the CDR3 is TGTGCCAGCAGCTTCCCCCCTCGTCAGGGGACAGATTCGCAGTATTTT. Translated: CASSFPPRQGTDSQYF.

This clonotype has more than one count but fewer than ten. This rearrangement joins TRBV5-8 to TRBJ2-2, with D perhaps matching TRBD2 (5 bases). This CDR3 spans 13 amino acids. The germline V gene has CDR1 SGHTS and CDR2 YDEGEE. Between the trimmed V and J ends, which lost 3 bases and 6 bases, there was a span of 9 bases. The CDR3 DNA reads as TGTGCCAGCAGCTGGGGAGCCTCCGGGGAGCTGTTTTTT. Protein product: CASSWGASGELFF.

This clonotype was detected only a few times. The chain joins TRBV7-2 to TRBJ2-1; D remains unclear. This CDR3 has 12 residues. V was pared by 5 bases and J by 9 bases, with 11 bases between. Germline V gives CDR1 SGHTA, CDR2 FQGNSA. The CDR3 DNA sequence: TGTGCCAGCAGCCGCACGGCAGCTGAGCAGTTCTTC. It yields the protein CASSRTAAEQFF.

This chain connects TRBV6-6 to TRBJ2-3; tentatively, D is TRBD2 (6 bases). This CDR3 has 15 residues. Germline CDR1 reads MNHNY; CDR2 reads SVGAGI (reference sequence). Trimming removed 4 bases from V and 2 bases from J, with 13 bases in between. The CDR3 is CASSWPGVDTDTQYF. The CDR3 DNA follows: TGTGCCAGCAGTTGGCCGGGAGTGGACACAGATACGCAGTATTTT.

V gene TRBV7-8 combines with J gene TRBJ2-7, with 8 bases that match TRBD2. J lost 2 bases, V lost 5 bases, and 5 bases had no gene match. The CDR3 runs to 14 residues. CDR1 is SGHVS and CDR2 is FQNEAQ in the germline V gene. CDR3 region: CASSTSGGPYEQYF. DNA of the CDR3: TGTGCCAGCAGCACTAGCGGAGGACCCTACGAGCAGTACTTC.

Only a few counts were recorded for this clonotype. The genes are TRBV6-1 and TRBJ2-3, with 10 bases that match TRBD2. Trimming removed 0 bases from V and 9 bases from J; junction bases left unmatched: 18. CDR1 and CDR2 from the germline V gene are MNHNS and SASEGT. The CDR3 is made up of 19 amino acids. The CDR3 is CASSEASFGLAAWEETQYF. Written as DNA, the CDR3 is TGTGCCAGCAGTGAAGCGAGCTTTGGACTAGCGGCATGGGAGGAGACGCAGTATTTT.

The chain is built from TRBV4-2 and TRBJ1-2; TRBD1 is a possible D gene (5 bases). The CDR3 has 16 residues. V lost 4 bases and J 2 bases, leaving 17 bases between the germline ends. In germline, CDR1 is LGHNA, CDR2 YNFKEQ. CDR3 in DNA: TGTGCCAGCAGCCCATTCCTAGGGGCAGCGAACTATGGCTACACCTTC. Translation gives CASSPFLGAANYGYTF.

In this sample, this clonotype turned up many times. The chain links TRBV20-1 to TRBJ2-1; 15 nucleotides match TRBD2. This CDR3 contains 16 residues. J lost 6 bases, V lost 5 bases, and 8 bases had no gene match. Germline-derived CDR1 and CDR2 are DFQATT and SNEGSKA (reference sequence). CDR3 DNA sequence: TGCAGTGCTGAGGGACTAGCGGGAGGAAGAATCAATGAGCAGTTCTTC. Its protein product is CSAEGLAGGRINEQFF.

This clonotype was seen a handful of times. The chain couples TRBV9 to TRBJ2-1; 7 nucleotides line up with TRBD1. The CDR3 extends over 15 amino acids. Germline CDR1 SGDLS, CDR2 YYNGEE. The J segment lost 1 base and the V segment lost 3 bases, leaving 4 bases of the junction unmatched. The CDR3 reads CASSEGARSYNEQFF. DNA of the CDR3: TGTGCCAGCAGCGAGGGGGCGAGGTCCTACAATGAGCAGTTCTTC.

CDR3 residues: CSARRLAGGVMQYF. The DNA of the CDR3 is TGCAGTGCTAGGCGCCTAGCGGGGGGGGTTATGCAGTATTTT. V gene TRBV20-1 combines with J gene TRBJ2-3, with 12 positions matching TRBD2. This CDR3 is 14 amino acids long. The ends lost 3 bases at V and 11 bases at J; junction bases unmatched: 9. CDR1 is DFQATT and CDR2 is SNEGSKA in the germline V gene (reference sequence).

Details on this clonotype: Compared with germline, one end of the junction differs, possibly owing to a read error. V usage is TRBV27 and J usage is TRBJ2-1; weak D call: TRBD2 (6 bases). The CDR3 length is 14 residues. Germline assignment: CDR1 MNHEY and CDR2 SMNVEV (reference sequence). CDR3 nucleotides: TGTGCCAGCAGTCGCTCCGGGACTGACAATGTGCAGTTCTTC. Its translation: CASSRSGTDNVQFF.

The chain couples TRBV3-1 to TRBJ2-5; D not certain. Trimming removed 0 bases at V and 5 bases at J, with 10 bases between. Germline CDR1 reads LGHDT; CDR2 reads YNNKEL (reference sequence). The CDR3 contains 14 residues. CDR3 bases: TGTGCCAGCAGCCAAGATGCCGGGTCGGAGACCCAGTACTTC. As protein: CASSQDAGSETQYF.

CDR3 protein: CASSLVGGPGTEAFF. The CDR3 DNA sequence: TGTGCCAGCAGCTTGGTTGGGGGGCCCGGAACTGAAGCTTTCTTT. V usage is TRBV5-8 and J usage is TRBJ1-1, with D maybe TRBD1 (6 bases). Between the trimmed V and J ends, which lost 0 bases and 5 bases, there was a span of 14 bases. Germline assignment: CDR1 SGHTS and CDR2 YDEGEE. The CDR3 length is 15 residues.

A word on this clonotype: Possible read error: a much larger clone is one base away. J is TRBJ2-7 and V is TRBV29-1, with D perhaps TRBD1 (6 bases). Germline V gene data show CDR1 as SQVTM and CDR2 as ANQGSEA. This CDR3 is 11 amino acids long. The CDR3 nucleotides read TGCGGCGTTGAGGACAGCTACGAGCAGTACTTC. Amino acid sequence: CGVEDSYEQYF.

This sequence joins TRBV7-9 and TRBJ1-6; D gene uncertain. V was trimmed by 4 bases and J by 7 bases, leaving 11 bases between them. The CDR3 length is 14 residues. CDR1 SEHNR and CDR2 FQNEAQ come from the germline V gene (reference sequence). In DNA, the CDR3 is TGTGCCAGCAGCTCGAGCGTACAAAATTCACCCCTCCACTTT. Its translation is CASSSSVQNSPLHF.

The chain carries TRBV28 and TRBJ2-7; D tentatively fits TRBD1 or TRBD2 (6 bases each). This CDR3 has 12 residues. Trimming stripped 7 bases from V and 10 bases from J, with 17 bases between. Germline-derived CDR1 and CDR2 are MDHEN and SYDVKM. The CDR3 protein is CASTPRGVVQYF. The CDR3, as DNA: TGTGCCAGCACTCCTAGGGGGGTGGTCCAGTACTTC.

In this sample, this clonotype turned up once. The V gene is TRBV29-1, the J gene TRBJ1-2; D unresolved. The V gene's germline CDR1 is SQVTM and CDR2 ANQGSEA. The V end lost 2 bases, the J end lost 2 bases, and 9 bases lay between the germline ends. The CDR3 has 13 amino acids. Here the CDR3 reads CSVELEGNYGYTF. In DNA form, the CDR3 reads TGCAGCGTTGAACTGGAGGGCAACTATGGCTACACCTTC.

The chain recombines TRBV7-8 with TRBJ1-1; no clear D gene. The length of the CDR3 is 13 residues. Germline V gives CDR1 SGHVS, CDR2 FQNEAQ. Trimming took off 1 base at V and 6 bases at J, with 9 bases between the two ends. The CDR3, as DNA: TGTGCCAGCAGCTTAGGCCCCAGGTCTGAAGCTTTCTTT. It specifies CASSLGPRSEAFF. The full variable domain, rest sourced from reference TRBV7-8 and TRBJ1-1, is GAGVSQSPRYKVAKRGQDVALRCDPISGHVSLFWYQQALGQGPEFLTYFQNEAQLDKSGLPSDRFFAERPEGSVSTLKIQRTQQEDSAVYLCASSLGPRSEAFFGQGTRLTVV.

This clonotype appeared a few times. The chain links TRBV7-9 to TRBJ2-3, with D perhaps being TRBD1 or TRBD2 (5 bases each). V was shortened by 4 bases and J by 7 bases, with 21 bases between the two germline ends. CDR3 length: 16 amino acids. Germline V CDR1 and CDR2: SEHNR, FQNEAQ (reference sequence). CDR3 sequence: CASSSSGTKILHTQYF. Written as DNA, the CDR3 is TGTGCCAGCAGCTCATCCGGGACCAAAATATTACATACGCAGTATTTT.

This clonotype was picked up a small number of times. The chain is built from TRBV7-9 and TRBJ2-1; TRBD2 matches 9 bases. This CDR3 has 15 residues. V was clipped by 5 bases and J by 8 bases; unmatched bases: 10. The V gene's germline CDR1 is SEHNR and CDR2 FQNEAQ (reference sequence). The CDR3 reads CASSHGTSPQDEQFF. The CDR3 DNA reads as TGTGCCAGCAGCCACGGGACTAGCCCCCAGGATGAGCAGTTCTTC.

The J gene is TRBJ2-1, the V gene TRBV20-1; 11 bases line up with TRBD2. V shed 3 bases and J 4 bases; nucleotides not matched to a gene: 5. Germline V gene data show CDR1 as DFQATT and CDR2 as SNEGSKA (reference sequence). This CDR3 is built from 15 residues. As DNA, the CDR3 is TGCAGTGCTAGCGCTAGCGGGAGGACTTACAATGAGCAGTTCTTC. It yields the protein CSASASGRTYNEQFF.

V usage is TRBV3-1 and J usage is TRBJ1-1; the D is unclear. Germline-derived CDR1 and CDR2 are LGHDT and YNNKEL (reference sequence). This CDR3 has 15 amino acids. Trimming cost V 2 bases and J 0 bases, with 10 bases left between them. The CDR3 is CASSQPSGVNTEAFF. The CDR3 coding sequence is TGTGCCAGCAGCCAACCGTCCGGGGTGAACACTGAAGCTTTCTTT.

This chain joins TRBV7-2 and TRBJ2-5, with TRBD2 matching 9 bases. V shed 3 bases and J 9 bases; nucleotides not matched to a gene: 8. The CDR3 loop spans 14 amino acids. CDR1 is SGHTA and CDR2 is FQGNSA in the germline V gene. CDR3 amino acids: CASSLTSGQRAQYF. The CDR3 DNA reads TGTGCCAGCAGCTTGACTAGCGGTCAGAGGGCCCAGTACTTC.

This clonotype turned up a few times. V usage is TRBV20-1 and J usage is TRBJ1-5, with D maybe TRBD1 (5 bases). The CDR3 extends over 12 amino acids. The germline CDR1 and CDR2 sequences are DFQATT and SNEGSKA (reference sequence). V lost 6 bases and J lost 7, with 13 bases in between. The chain's CDR3 is CSAGDGQQPQHF. For the CDR3, the DNA is TGCAGTGCGGGGGACGGCCAACAGCCCCAGCATTTT.

The V gene is TRBV7-2, the J gene TRBJ2-3; TRBD2 aligns across 12 bases. This CDR3 region has 17 residues. The V and J ends lost 5 bases and 2 bases, in that order; junction bases with no gene match: 8. CDR1 is SGHTA, CDR2 FQGNSA, per germline. In DNA, the CDR3 is TGTGCCAGCAGCGAGCAGACTAGCGGGAGTGTCACAGATACGCAGTATTTT. Its translation is CASSEQTSGSVTDTQYF. Using reference TRBV7-2 and TRBJ2-3 for the parts outside the CDR3, the full variable domain is GAGVSQSPSNKVTEKGKDVELRCDPISGHTALYWYRQSLGQGLEFLIYFQGNSAPDKSGLPSDRFSAERTGGSVSTLTIQRTQQEDSAVYLCASSEQTSGSVTDTQYFGPGTRLTVL.